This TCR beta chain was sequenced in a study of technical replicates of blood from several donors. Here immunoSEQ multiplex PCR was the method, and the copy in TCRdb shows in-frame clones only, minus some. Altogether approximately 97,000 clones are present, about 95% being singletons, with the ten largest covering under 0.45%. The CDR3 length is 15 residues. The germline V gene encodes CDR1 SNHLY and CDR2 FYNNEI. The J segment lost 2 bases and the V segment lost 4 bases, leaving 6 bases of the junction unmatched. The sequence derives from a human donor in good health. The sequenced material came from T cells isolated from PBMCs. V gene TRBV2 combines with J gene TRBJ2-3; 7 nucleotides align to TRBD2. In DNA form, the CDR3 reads TGTGCCAGCAGTGTTCGCGGGAGTTACACAGATACGCAGTATTTT. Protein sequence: CASSVRGSYTDTQYF.